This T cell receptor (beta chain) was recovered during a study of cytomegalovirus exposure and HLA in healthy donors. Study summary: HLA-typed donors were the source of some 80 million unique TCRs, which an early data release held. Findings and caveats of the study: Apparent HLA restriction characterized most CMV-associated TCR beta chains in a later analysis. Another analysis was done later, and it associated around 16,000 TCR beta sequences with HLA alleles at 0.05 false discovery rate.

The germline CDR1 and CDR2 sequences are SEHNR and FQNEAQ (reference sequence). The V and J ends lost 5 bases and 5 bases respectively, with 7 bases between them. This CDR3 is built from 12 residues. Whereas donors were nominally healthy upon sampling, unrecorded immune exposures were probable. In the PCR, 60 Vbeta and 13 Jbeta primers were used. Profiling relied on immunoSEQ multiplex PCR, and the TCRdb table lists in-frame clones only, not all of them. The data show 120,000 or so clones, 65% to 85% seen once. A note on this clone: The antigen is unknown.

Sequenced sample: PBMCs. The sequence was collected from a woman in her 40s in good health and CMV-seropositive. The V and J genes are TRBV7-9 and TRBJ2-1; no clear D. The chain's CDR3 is CASSARDNEQFF. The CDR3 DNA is TGTGCCAGCAGCGCCCGCGACAATGAGCAGTTCTTC.